This entry lists 3 T cell receptor beta chains sequenced from one sample in a study of blood T cell repertoires in COVID-19. TCRdb keeps only in-frame clones here, not all; method: immunoSEQ multiplex PCR. The profile shows approximately 140,000 clones, approximately 83% of them singletons. The sample was peripheral blood. The source of these receptors is a woman aged 55-75 years with COVID-19, enrolled during active disease.

A single count supports this clone. The gene calls are TRBV2 and TRBJ1-5, with D perhaps matching TRBD1 (6 bases). CDR3 length: 14 residues. Germline CDR1 reads SNHLY; CDR2 reads FYNNEI. With 1 base removed from V and 7 bases from J, the gap between germline ends came to 11 bases. This CDR3 is CASSEGFGGQPQHF. In DNA, the CDR3 is TGTGCCAGCAGTGAAGGGTTTGGGGGCCAGCCCCAGCATTTT.

J is TRBJ1-2 and V is TRBV6-5; D call uncertain. This CDR3 has 13 amino acids. Germline CDR1 is MNHEY and CDR2 is SVGAGI. The V end was cut by 0 bases, the J end by 6 bases, with 8 bases between. CDR3 in amino acids: CASSYSWRDGYTF. For the CDR3, the DNA is TGTGCCAGCAGTTACTCGTGGAGGGATGGCTACACCTTC.

The chain joins TRBV28 to TRBJ1-6; TRBD1 matches at 7 bases. The V segment lost 3 bases and the J segment 9 bases; nucleotides outside the gene matches: 8. Germline values: CDR1 MDHEN, CDR2 SYDVKM. CDR3 size: 15 residues. CDR3 DNA sequence: TGTGCCAGCAGTTTGATCGACAGGGACGGTTCACCCCTCCACTTT. This encodes CASSLIDRDGSPLHF.